This is a list of T cell receptor beta chains from one sample in a study of blood T cell repertoires in COVID-19. This table comes from immunoSEQ multiplex PCR, and its TCRdb copy is limited to in-frame clones, with some not included. The table lists about 62,000 clones, 88% of them singletons. The sequencing sample was made of peripheral blood. Every receptor here comes from a woman in her fifties or sixties with acute or convalescent COVID-19. The CDR3 runs from the conserved cysteine through the conserved F or W. A D gene is named only where the DNA matches it firmly. Clone size is not always given. Where it is, it says once, few, many or a class for expanded clones.

>TRBV6-5|.|TRBJ1-4|.
CASSLQARGGNEKLFF
TGTGCCAGCAGTTTACAGGCTAGGGGTGGTAATGAAAAACTGTTTTTT
>TRBV7-9|TRBD1|TRBJ1-4|.
CASSHRGPSNEKLFF
TGTGCCAGCAGTCACAGGGGGCCGTCTAATGAAAAACTGTTTTTT
>TRBV11-2|.|TRBJ1-1|.
CASSNNRATEAFF
TGTGCCAGCAGCAACAACAGGGCCACTGAAGCTTTCTTT
>TRBV7-9|TRBD2|TRBJ2-3|.
CASSDLAGVTDTQYF
TGTGCCAGCAGCGACCTAGCGGGGGTCACAGATACGCAGTATTTT
>TRBV6-5|.|TRBJ2-3|.
CASSLGTVTDTQYF
TGTGCCAGCAGCCTCGGGACTGTTACAGATACGCAGTATTTT
>TRBV3-1/TRBV3-2|.|TRBJ2-3|.
CASSQVAGFHTQYF
TGTGCCAGCAGCCAAGTTGCGGGTTTCCATACGCAGTATTTT
>TRBV5-1|.|TRBJ1-2|.
CASSLEGGRDSNYGYTF
TGCGCCAGCAGCTTGGAGGGTGGCCGGGACTCTAACTATGGCTACACCTTC
>TRBV5-1|TRBD2|TRBJ2-1|.
CASSLGVAGAPIAEQFF
TGCGCCAGCAGCTTGGGAGTAGCGGGGGCCCCAATTGCCGAGCAGTTCTTC
>TRBV7-2|TRBD1|TRBJ2-3|.
CASSPRQGGTDTQYF
TGTGCCAGCAGCCCCCGACAGGGGGGCACAGATACGCAGTATTTT
>TRBV28|TRBD1|TRBJ1-2|.
CASSLGTGGDYGYTF
TGTGCCAGCAGTTTAGGGACAGGGGGTGATTATGGCTACACCTTC
>TRBV3-1/TRBV3-2|TRBD1|TRBJ1-2|.
CASSQDFTGGYGYTF
TGTGCCAGCAGCCAAGACTTTACAGGGGGCTATGGCTACACCTTC
>TRBV2|.|TRBJ1-4|.
CASRESEEREKLFF
TGTGCCAGCAGAGAGAGCGAGGAAAGGGAAAAACTGTTTTTT
>TRBV28|TRBD1|TRBJ1-5|.
CASSLGQGTGDHQPQHF
TGTGCCAGCAGTTTGGGCCAGGGAACAGGGGATCATCAGCCCCAGCATTTT
>TRBV15|.|TRBJ1-4|.
CATSVRSGQGSGKLFF
TGTGCCACCAGCGTGAGGTCGGGACAAGGATCTGGAAAACTGTTTTTT
>TRBV3-1/TRBV3-2|TRBD1|TRBJ2-1|.
CASSQEQGALFF
TGTGCCAGCAGCCAGGAACAGGGGGCCCTATTCTTC
>TRBV3-1/TRBV3-2|TRBD1|TRBJ2-5|.
CASSQGSRDRTQETQYF
TGTGCCAGCAGCCAAGGCTCCCGGGACAGGACCCAAGAGACCCAGTACTTC
>TRBV5-7|.|TRBJ2-3|few
CASRKTGTDTQYF
TGTGCCAGCAGAAAAACAGGGACAGATACGCAGTATTTT
>TRBV2|TRBD1|TRBJ1-1|.
CASSNRRDRGRAFF
TGTGCCAGCAGTAACCGCCGGGACAGGGGTAGAGCTTTCTTT
>TRBV6-5|.|TRBJ2-3|once
CASNTWPGTDTQYF
TGTGCCAGCAACACGTGGCCCGGCACAGATACGCAGTATTTT
>TRBV27|.|TRBJ1-3|.
CASSGLGSSGNTIYF
TGTGCCAGCAGTGGACTCGGCAGCTCTGGAAACACCATATATTTT
>TRBV6-2/TRBV6-3|TRBD1|TRBJ2-5|.
CASSSQGEPQETQYF
TGTGCCAGCAGTTCGCAGGGGGAACCCCAAGAGACCCAGTACTTC
>TRBV6-5|TRBD2|TRBJ2-4|.
CASGAGTRAKNIQCF
TGTGCCAGCGGGGCCGGGACTAGGGCCAAAAACATTCAGTGCTTC
>TRBV27|TRBD1|TRBJ1-5|.
CASSLGDRGAPNQPQHF
TGTGCCAGCAGTTTAGGGGACAGGGGAGCCCCTAATCAGCCCCAGCATTTT
>TRBV7-8|.|TRBJ1-6|.
CASSLEHNSPLHF
TGTGCCAGCAGCTTAGAGCACAATTCACCCCTCCACTTT
>TRBV6-4|.|TRBJ1-1|.
CASSDTVYTEAFF
TGTGCCAGCAGTGACACAGTTTACACTGAAGCTTTCTTT
>TRBV29-1|TRBD1|TRBJ2-5|.
CSVGTGGAGTQYF
TGCAGCGTAGGGACAGGGGGCGCAGGGACCCAGTACTTC
>TRBV28|TRBD1|TRBJ1-1|.
CASSLRGTGRNTEAFF
TGTGCCAGCAGTTTGAGGGGGACAGGGCGGAACACTGAAGCTTTCTTT
>TRBV28|.|TRBJ2-3|.
CASIHGTLTDTQYF
TGTGCCAGCATCCACGGGACACTCACAGATACGCAGTATTTT
>TRBV19|.|TRBJ1-2|once
CASSIDTGIRGYTF
TGTGCCAGTAGCATTGATACGGGGATCCGAGGCTACACCTTC
>TRBV19|.|TRBJ2-2|.
CASSTPGRQNTGELFF
TGTGCCAGTAGTACCCCAGGGCGCCAGAACACCGGGGAGCTGTTTTTT
>TRBV5-1|TRBD2|TRBJ2-1|.
CASSPRAGEVGDEQFF
TGCGCCAGCAGCCCCCGAGCGGGAGAGGTCGGTGATGAGCAGTTCTTC